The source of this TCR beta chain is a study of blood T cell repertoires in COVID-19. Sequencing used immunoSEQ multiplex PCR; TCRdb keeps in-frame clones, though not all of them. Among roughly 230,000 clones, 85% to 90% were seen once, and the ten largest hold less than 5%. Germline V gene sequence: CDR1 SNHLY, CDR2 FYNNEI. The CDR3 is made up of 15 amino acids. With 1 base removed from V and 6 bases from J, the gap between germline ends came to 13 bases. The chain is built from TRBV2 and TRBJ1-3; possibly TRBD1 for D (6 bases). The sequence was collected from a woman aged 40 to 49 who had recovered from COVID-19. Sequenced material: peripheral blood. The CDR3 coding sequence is TGTGCCAGCAGTGAAGACAGGGTAGTGTTAAACACCATATATTTT. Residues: CASSEDRVVLNTIYF. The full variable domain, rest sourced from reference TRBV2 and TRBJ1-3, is EPEVTQTPSHQVTQMGQEVILRCVPISNHLYFYWYRQILGQKVEFLVSFYNNEISEKSEIFDDQFSVERPDGSNFTLKIRSTKLEDSAMYFCASSEDRVVLNTIYFGEGSWLTVV.